This T cell receptor beta chain is drawn from a study of spatial heterogeneity in lung cancer. General observations from the study: At tumor resection, ubiquitous expanded TCRs were detected in blood more often than later.

Via MiXCR, TCRdb re-called the 5' RACE reads, giving one row per CDR3 protein. The sample has approximately 47,000 distinct CDR3 sequences; 7.5% to 8% are singletons. V was pared by 5 bases and J by 2 bases, with 12 bases between. Germline V gives CDR1 DFQATT, CDR2 SNEGSKA (reference sequence). CDR3 length: 13 amino acids. This clonotype was detected a few times. What it binds is not known. Indicated time point: sample taken at primary tumor resection. Without sorting, whole RNA was sequenced from tumor, nontumor lung or frozen PBMC. The material sequenced was PBMCs, taken at surgery. The chain combines TRBV20-1 with TRBJ2-5, with D tentatively TRBD1 (5 bases). The clonotype comes from a female donor with early-stage non-small cell lung cancer. The CDR3, as DNA: TGCAGTGCTTACTCCAGGGCTCAAGAGACCCAGTACTTC. Translating gives CSAYSRAQETQYF.